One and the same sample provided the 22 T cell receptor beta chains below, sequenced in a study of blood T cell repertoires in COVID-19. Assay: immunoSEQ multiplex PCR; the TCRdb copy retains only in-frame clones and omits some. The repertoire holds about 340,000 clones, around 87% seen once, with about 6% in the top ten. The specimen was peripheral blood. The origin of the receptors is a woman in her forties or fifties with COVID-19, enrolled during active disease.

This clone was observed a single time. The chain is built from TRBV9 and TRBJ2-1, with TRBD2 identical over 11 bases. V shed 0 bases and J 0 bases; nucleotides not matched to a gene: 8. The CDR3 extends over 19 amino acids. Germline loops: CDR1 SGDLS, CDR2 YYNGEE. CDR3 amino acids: CASSVGNSGRASSYNEQFF. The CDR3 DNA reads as TGTGCCAGCAGCGTAGGTAATAGCGGGAGGGCCAGCTCCTACAATGAGCAGTTCTTC.

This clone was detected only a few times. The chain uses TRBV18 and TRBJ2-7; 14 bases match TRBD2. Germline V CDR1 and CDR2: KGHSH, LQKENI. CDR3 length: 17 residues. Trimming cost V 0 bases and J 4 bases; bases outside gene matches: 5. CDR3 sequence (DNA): TGTGCCAGCTCACCACCCAAAGGGACTAGCGGGAGTTACGAGCAGTACTTC. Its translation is CASSPPKGTSGSYEQYF.

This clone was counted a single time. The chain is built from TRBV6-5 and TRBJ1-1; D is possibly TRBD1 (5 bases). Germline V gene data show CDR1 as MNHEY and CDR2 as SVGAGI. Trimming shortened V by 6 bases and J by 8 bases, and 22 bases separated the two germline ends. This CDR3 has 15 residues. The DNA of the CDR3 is TGTGCCAGCAGCGCTTACGGGTTCGACAGTCCGGAAGCTTTCTTT. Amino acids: CASSAYGFDSPEAFF.

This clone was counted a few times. The CDR3 DNA reads as TGTGCCAGCAGCCCGAGGACTAGCGGGAGTAATGAGCAGTTCTTC. It yields the protein CASSPRTSGSNEQFF. V and J are TRBV11-2 and TRBJ2-1; 13 bases line up with TRBD2. V shed 5 bases, J shed 7 bases, and the junction held 5 bases outside the gene matches. Germline V gene lookup returns CDR1 SGHAT and CDR2 FQNNGV. The CDR3 extends over 15 amino acids.

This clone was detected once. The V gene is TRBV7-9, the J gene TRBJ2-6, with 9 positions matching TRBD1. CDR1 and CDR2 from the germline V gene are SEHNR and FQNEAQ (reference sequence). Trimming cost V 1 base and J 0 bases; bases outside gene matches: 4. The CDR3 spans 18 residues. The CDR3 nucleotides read TGTGCCAGCAGCTTAGGGGGACAGGGCTCCTCTGGGGCCAACGTCCTGACTTTC. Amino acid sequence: CASSLGGQGSSGANVLTF. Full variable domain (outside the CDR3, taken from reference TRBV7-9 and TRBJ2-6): DTGVSQNPRHKITKRGQNVTFRCDPISEHNRLYWYRQTLGQGPEFLTYFQNEAQLEKSRLLSDRFSAERPKGSFSTLEIQRTEQGDSAMYLCASSLGGQGSSGANVLTFGAGSRLTVL.

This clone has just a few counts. CDR3 in DNA: TGTGCCAGCAGTTCCGGACAGGGGAGGGAAAAACTGTTTTTT. Protein product: CASSSGQGREKLFF. The genes are TRBV27 and TRBJ1-4, with 9 nucleotides matching TRBD1. CDR3 length: 14 residues. Germline values: CDR1 MNHEY, CDR2 SMNVEV (reference sequence). V lost 4 bases, J lost 8 bases, and 5 bases stayed unmatched.

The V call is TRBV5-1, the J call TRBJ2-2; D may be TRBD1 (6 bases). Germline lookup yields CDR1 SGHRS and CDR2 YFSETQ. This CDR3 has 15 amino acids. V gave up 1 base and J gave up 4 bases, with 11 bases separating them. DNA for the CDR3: TGCGCCAGCAGCTTGCAGGGGCGCAGCACCGGGGAGCTGTTTTTT. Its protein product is CASSLQGRSTGELFF.

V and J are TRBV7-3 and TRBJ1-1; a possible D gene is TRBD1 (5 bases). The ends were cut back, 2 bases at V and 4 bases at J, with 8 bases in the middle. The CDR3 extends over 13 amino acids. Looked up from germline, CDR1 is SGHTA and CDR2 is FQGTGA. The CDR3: CASSLGRVTEAFF. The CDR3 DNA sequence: TGTGCCAGCAGCTTAGGCAGGGTCACTGAAGCTTTCTTT.

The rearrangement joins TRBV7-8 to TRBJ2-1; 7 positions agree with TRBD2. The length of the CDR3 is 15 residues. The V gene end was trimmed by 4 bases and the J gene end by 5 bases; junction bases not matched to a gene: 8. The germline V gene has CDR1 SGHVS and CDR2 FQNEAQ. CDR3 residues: CASSYSGFGNNEQFF. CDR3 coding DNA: TGTGCCAGCAGCTATAGCGGGTTCGGAAACAATGAGCAGTTCTTC.

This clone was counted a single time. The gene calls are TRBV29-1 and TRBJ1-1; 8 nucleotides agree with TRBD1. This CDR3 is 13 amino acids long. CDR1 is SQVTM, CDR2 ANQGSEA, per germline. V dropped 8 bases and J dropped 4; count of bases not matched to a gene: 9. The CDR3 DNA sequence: TGCAGCAGCTCCGGACAGGGAATCACTGAAGCTTTCTTT. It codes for CSSSGQGITEAFF.

Here the CDR3 reads CASSSGQGAISTGELFF. The CDR3 coding sequence is TGCGCCAGCAGCTCAGGACAGGGGGCGATTAGCACCGGGGAGCTGTTTTTT. The J gene is TRBJ2-2, the V gene TRBV5-1, with 11 bases lining up with TRBD1. Unmatched junction bases numbered 8, after V lost 3 bases and J lost 4 bases. The CDR3 is 17 residues long. Germline CDR1 is SGHRS and CDR2 is YFSETQ.

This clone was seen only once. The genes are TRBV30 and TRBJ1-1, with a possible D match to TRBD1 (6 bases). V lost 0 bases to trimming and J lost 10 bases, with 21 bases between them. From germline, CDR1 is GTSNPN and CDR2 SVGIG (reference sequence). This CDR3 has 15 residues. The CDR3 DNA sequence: TGTGCCTGGAGTGTAGGGGGGGCGCTGGGTAGTGGAGCTTTCTTT. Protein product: CAWSVGGALGSGAFF.

CDR3 sequence (DNA): TGTGCCTCTAGGGGGACTACTATCACCGGGGAGCTGTTTTTT. It codes for CASRGTTITGELFF. This sequence joins TRBV19 and TRBJ2-2; possible D gene TRBD2, 7 bases. This CDR3 has 14 amino acids. Germline-derived CDR1 and CDR2 are LNHDA and SQIVND (reference sequence). V shed 11 bases and J shed 4 bases, with 17 bases lying between them.

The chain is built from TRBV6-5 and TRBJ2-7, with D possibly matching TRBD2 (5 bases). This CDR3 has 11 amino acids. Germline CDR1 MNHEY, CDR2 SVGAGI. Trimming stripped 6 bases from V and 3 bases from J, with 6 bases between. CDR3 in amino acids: CASRGSYEQYF. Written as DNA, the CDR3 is TGTGCCAGCAGGGGGAGCTACGAGCAGTACTTC.

The chain's CDR3 is CASSLARVSTGAFF. The CDR3 DNA sequence: TGTGCCAGCAGCTTGGCCCGTGTCTCCACAGGAGCTTTCTTT. The rearrangement links TRBV5-8 to TRBJ1-1, with a tentative D call TRBD1 (5 bases). CDR1 SGHTS and CDR2 YDEGEE come from the germline V gene. Trimming pared 0 bases from V and 10 bases from J, leaving 16 bases between. The CDR3 runs 14 residues.

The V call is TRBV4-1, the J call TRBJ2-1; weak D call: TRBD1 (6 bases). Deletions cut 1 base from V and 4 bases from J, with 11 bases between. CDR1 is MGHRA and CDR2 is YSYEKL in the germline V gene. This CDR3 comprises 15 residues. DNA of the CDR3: TGCGCCAGCAGCCAAGTTCGGACAGTGTACAATGAGCAGTTCTTC. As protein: CASSQVRTVYNEQFF.

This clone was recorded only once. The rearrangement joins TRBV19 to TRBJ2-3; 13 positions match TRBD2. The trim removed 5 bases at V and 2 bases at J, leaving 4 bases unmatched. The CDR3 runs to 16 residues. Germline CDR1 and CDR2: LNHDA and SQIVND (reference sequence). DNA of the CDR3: TGTGCCAGTAGTCCCGGACTAGCGGGAGTCACAGATACGCAGTATTTT. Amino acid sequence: CASSPGLAGVTDTQYF.

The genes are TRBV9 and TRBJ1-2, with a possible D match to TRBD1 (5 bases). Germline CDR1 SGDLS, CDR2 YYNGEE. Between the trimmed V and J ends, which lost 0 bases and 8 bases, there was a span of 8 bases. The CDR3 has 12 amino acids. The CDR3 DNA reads TGTGCCAGCAGCGTAGTGGACAAAGGCTACACCTTC. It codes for CASSVVDKGYTF.

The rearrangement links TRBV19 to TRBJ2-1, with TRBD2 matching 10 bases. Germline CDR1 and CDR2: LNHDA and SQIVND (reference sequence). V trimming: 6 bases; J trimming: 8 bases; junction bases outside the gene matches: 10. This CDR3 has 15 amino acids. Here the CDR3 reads CASSLTSSGSDEQFF. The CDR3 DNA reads TGTGCCAGTAGCCTGACGTCTAGCGGGAGCGATGAGCAGTTCTTC.

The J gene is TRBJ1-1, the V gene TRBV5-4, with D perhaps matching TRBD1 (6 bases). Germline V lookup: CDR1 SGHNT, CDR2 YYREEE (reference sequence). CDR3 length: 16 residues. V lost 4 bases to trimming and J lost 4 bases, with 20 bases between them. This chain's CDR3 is CASSDRDTLNFTEAFF. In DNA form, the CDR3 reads TGTGCCAGCAGCGACCGGGACACCCTGAACTTCACTGAAGCTTTCTTT.

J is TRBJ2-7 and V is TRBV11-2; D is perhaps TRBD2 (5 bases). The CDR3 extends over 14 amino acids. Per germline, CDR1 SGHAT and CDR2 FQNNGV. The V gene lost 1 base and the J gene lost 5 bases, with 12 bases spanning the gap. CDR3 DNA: TGTGCCAGCAGCTTAGCGGGAAACAGAAACGAGCAGTACTTC. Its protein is CASSLAGNRNEQYF.

CDR3 residues: CASSLDSGLVYNEQFF. The CDR3 DNA sequence: TGTGCCAGCAGCTTAGACTCGGGACTCGTATACAATGAGCAGTTCTTC. This rearrangement joins TRBV7-2 to TRBJ2-1, with a weak D call TRBD2 (6 bases). Germline V gene sequence: CDR1 SGHTA, CDR2 FQGNSA. CDR3 length: 16 amino acids. V lost 1 base and J 4 bases, leaving 14 bases between the germline ends.